This TCR beta chain was sequenced for a study of beta chain features in type 1 diabetes. Study findings and constraints: Within each of all four CD4+ subsets, Type 1 diabetes patients had TCRB CDR3s that were moderately but significantly shorter.

With 1 base removed from V and 2 bases from J, the gap between germline ends came to 8 bases. The CDR3 length is 14 residues. The germline V gene encodes CDR1 MGHDK and CDR2 SYGVNS. Reverse transcription of all isolated RNA meant that expressed TCRB transcripts were sequenced. The repertoire was sequenced with immunoSEQ multiplex PCR; TCRdb's copy has only in-frame clones and lacks some. The sample lists hundreds of thousands of clones; approximately 12% were seen once. On this clone itself: Antigen specificity is unknown.

The specimen was naive CD4+ T cells from blood. The TCR sequence derives from a woman younger than 30 with type 1 diabetes. V usage is TRBV25-1 and J usage is TRBJ1-1; weak D call: TRBD1 (5 bases). CDR3 DNA sequence: TGTGCCAGCAGTGAATGGGGCCAAAACACTGAAGCTTTCTTT. Residues: CASSEWGQNTEAFF.